This passage covers 19 T cell receptor beta chains from one sample sequenced in a study of blood T cells in healthy people across ages. Then a second PCR, running roughly 7 to 11 cycles, was carried out with a sample-barcoded 5' primer and a J-beta primer mix. TCRdb processed the 5' RACE reads anew with MiXCR; each CDR3 protein has one entry. The table shows 850,000 or so distinct CDR3 sequences, with around 28% occurring only once. Sequences were obtained from blood. These receptors were taken from a woman at least 80 years old in good health.

This chain connects TRBV7-2 to TRBJ1-1; no firm D call. Looked up from germline, CDR1 is SGHTA and CDR2 is FQGNSA. The V and J ends lost 0 bases and 7 bases respectively, with 15 bases between them. The CDR3 covers 15 residues. This CDR3 reads CASSLAGQTSHEAFF. Written as DNA, the CDR3 is TGTGCCAGCAGCTTAGCTGGTCAGACCAGCCATGAAGCTTTCTTT.

This clonotype came up many times. The J gene is TRBJ2-4, the V gene TRBV6-1; a weak D match, TRBD2 (5 bases). The germline gives CDR1 MNHNS, CDR2 SASEGT. This CDR3 region has 17 residues. V lost 5 bases, J lost 3 bases, and 20 bases lay in between. CDR3 region: CASSNIGSAVDKNIQYF. In nucleotides, the CDR3 is TGTGCCAGCAGTAATATTGGGAGCGCGGTGGACAAAAACATTCAGTACTTC.

V and J are TRBV11-2 and TRBJ1-1; D unresolved. V was cut by 1 base and J by 2 bases, with 11 bases left in between. The CDR3 runs to 15 residues. Germline V gives CDR1 SGHAT, CDR2 FQNNGV. For the CDR3, the DNA is TGTGCCAGCAGCTTAGCTTCGACGGTCAACACTGAAGCTTTCTTT. It is translated as CASSLASTVNTEAFF.

With regard to this clonotype: At one boundary the junction diverges from the germline segment, which might be a read error. This sequence joins TRBV27 and TRBJ2-7; TRBD1 aligns across 9 bases. This CDR3 is built from 12 residues. Germline assignment: CDR1 MNHEY and CDR2 SMNVEV (reference sequence). The CDR3 loop reads CGSGTGSYEQYF. The DNA of the CDR3 is TGTGGCAGCGGGACAGGGTCCTACGAGCAGTACTTC.

There are many counts of this clonotype. The CDR3 sequence: CASSYFNPRQGEGDTQYF. Here the CDR3 DNA reads TGTGCCAGCAGTTACTTTAACCCTAGACAGGGAGAGGGAGATACGCAGTATTTT. This chain uses TRBV6-2 or TRBV6-3 with TRBJ2-3; 7 nucleotides line up with TRBD1. The germline gives CDR1 MNHEY, CDR2 SVGEGT. J lost 5 bases, V lost 1 base, and 15 bases had no gene match. The CDR3 totals 18 residues.

The rearrangement uses TRBV13 and TRBJ2-4; no clear D. Germline loops: CDR1 PRHDT, CDR2 FYEKMQ (reference sequence). This CDR3 spans 16 amino acids. Deletions cut 3 bases from V and 4 bases from J, with 16 bases between. The CDR3 protein is CASSFSKGAEKNIQYF. The CDR3 DNA reads as TGTGCCAGCAGCTTCAGTAAAGGAGCTGAGAAAAACATTCAGTACTTC.

This clonotype was picked up many times. V gene TRBV20-1 combines with J gene TRBJ2-6; D call uncertain. Trimming stripped 6 bases from V and 0 bases from J, with 9 bases between. Germline-derived CDR1 and CDR2 are DFQATT and SNEGSKA (reference sequence). This CDR3 contains 14 residues. The DNA of the CDR3 is TGCAGTGCCGGAGACCGCTCTGGGGCCAACGTCCTGACTTTC. It specifies CSAGDRSGANVLTF.

This clonotype was seen at least ten times. The chain is built from TRBV12-3 or TRBV12-4 and TRBJ2-6; D uncertain. The CDR3 has 15 residues. Deletions cut 7 bases from V and 4 bases from J, with 14 bases between. CDR3 sequence (DNA): TGTGCCAGCACTCTATGGGCGGAAGGGGCCAACGTCCTGACTTTC. Translating it yields CASTLWAEGANVLTF.

For this clonotype: The junction does not match germline at one end; this may be a read error. The CDR3 loop is CAASSRLAGGSYNEQFF. The CDR3 DNA is TGTGCCGCCAGCTCTCGACTAGCGGGGGGGTCATACAATGAACAGTTCTTC. The chain joins TRBV15 to TRBJ2-1; TRBD2 agrees at 14 bases. The V gene's germline CDR1 is LNHNV and CDR2 YYDKDF (reference sequence). The CDR3 extends over 17 amino acids.

As for this clonotype: The CDR3 does not end in the conserved phenylalanine or tryptophan, so this is likely a read error. CDR3 in DNA: TGCGCCAGCAGCGCGGGCCCTGGGGGTGAGCAGTACTGC. Translation: CASSAGPGGEQYC. The chain recombines TRBV5-1 with TRBJ2-5; D may correspond to TRBD1 or TRBD2 (5 bases each). V was clipped by 4 bases and J by 11 bases, with 18 bases between them. The CDR3 totals 13 residues. From germline, CDR1 is SGHRS and CDR2 YFSETQ.

Concerning this clonotype: The junction differs from germline at one of its ends, possibly a read error. The chain uses TRBV5-1 and TRBJ2-2; possibly TRBD1 for D (6 bases). The germline V gene has CDR1 SGHRS and CDR2 YFSETQ. CDR3 length: 15 residues. CDR3 DNA: TGCGCCAGCAGATCGGGGACACTGAACACCGGGCAGCTGTTTTTT. Translation gives CASRSGTLNTGQLFF.

As regards this clonotype: A much more abundant neighbour one base away suggests this may be a read error. J is TRBJ1-2 and V is TRBV12-3 or TRBV12-4; D ambiguous. The CDR3 consists of 13 residues. The CDR3 sequence: CAGSLVSPYGYTF. DNA for the CDR3: TGTGCCGGCAGTTTGGTCAGCCCCTATGGCTACACCTTC.

V gene TRBV6-2 or TRBV6-3 combines with J gene TRBJ1-1; TRBD1 matches at 7 bases. This CDR3 spans 16 amino acids. J lost 6 bases, V lost 0 bases, and 10 bases had no gene match. Germline V gene data show CDR1 as MNHEY and CDR2 as SVGEGT. The CDR3 nucleotides read TGTGCCAGCAGTTACTCCCCGGGACAGATAAACGCTGAAGCTTTCTTT. Encoded protein: CASSYSPGQINAEAFF.

This clonotype was detected many times. The genes are TRBV5-1 and TRBJ2-3; no definite D call. This CDR3 is built from 16 residues. V was cut by 2 bases and J by 3 bases, with 16 bases left in between. Germline CDR1 SGHRS, CDR2 YFSETQ. Here the CDR3 DNA reads TGCGCCAGCAGCTTCCCGGGCCATCAGAGGACAGATACGCAGTATTTT. This sequence encodes CASSFPGHQRTDTQYF. The full variable domain, its missing parts supplied by reference TRBV5-1 and TRBJ2-3, is KAGVTQTPRYLIKTRGQQVTLSCSPISGHRSVSWYQQTPGQGLQFLFEYFSETQRNKGNFPGRFSGRQFSNSRSEMNVSTLELGDSALYLCASSFPGHQRTDTQYFGPGTRLTVL.

This sequence joins TRBV24-1 and TRBJ2-2, with 7 nucleotides matching TRBD1. V lost 7 bases and J lost 2; bases outside the gene matches: 9. Germline CDR1 and CDR2: KGHDR and SFDVKD. The CDR3 has 16 residues. The CDR3 DNA sequence: TGTGCCACCAGCGGGGATCGGACAGGTAACACCGGGGAGCTGTTTTTT. Protein: CATSGDRTGNTGELFF.

This clonotype was counted many times. The rearrangement links TRBV6-6 to TRBJ2-7; D unclear. V was shortened by 0 bases and J by 3 bases, with 12 bases between the two germline ends. This CDR3 region has 15 residues. CDR1 is MNHNY, CDR2 SVGAGI, per germline (reference sequence). The DNA for the CDR3 is TGTGCCAGCAGTTACTCGGGCAGTAAGGGCTACGAGCAGTACTTC. Amino acid sequence: CASSYSGSKGYEQYF.

This clonotype was seen at least ten times. The chain links TRBV5-1 to TRBJ1-2, with D perhaps matching TRBD1 (5 bases). V lost 0 bases to trimming and J lost 3 bases, with 12 bases between them. Germline loops: CDR1 SGHRS, CDR2 YFSETQ. The CDR3 is 15 residues long. The CDR3 loop is CASSLAAGGDYGYTF. The CDR3 DNA is TGCGCCAGCAGCTTGGCCGCGGGGGGTGACTATGGCTACACCTTC.

This clonotype was observed at least ten times. This chain connects TRBV20-1 to TRBJ2-5, with TRBD1 matching 7 bases. Per the germline V gene, CDR1 is DFQATT and CDR2 is SNEGSKA (reference sequence). The CDR3 has 15 residues. J gave up 2 bases and V 2 bases, and 8 bases lay outside the gene matches. CDR3 bases: TGCAGTGCTAGAAATAGTGGGACAGCTCAAGAGACCCAGTACTTC. It translates to CSARNSGTAQETQYF.

The rearrangement uses TRBV6-6 and TRBJ1-2; possibly TRBD1 for D (5 bases). V shed 4 bases and J shed 0 bases, with 12 bases lying between them. This CDR3 spans 15 amino acids. Germline V lookup: CDR1 MNHNY, CDR2 SVGAGI (reference sequence). The CDR3 is CASSSGLGANYGYTF. The CDR3 region has the DNA TGTGCCAGCAGTTCCGGGCTAGGGGCTAACTATGGCTACACCTTC.